This entry concerns a single T cell receptor beta chain. Profiling relied on immunoSEQ multiplex PCR, and the TCRdb table lists in-frame clones only, not all of them. The data contain around 140,000 clones, approximately 87% of them seen just once; the ten biggest clones take up approximately 40%. Trimming stripped 5 bases from V and 0 bases from J, with 11 bases between. This CDR3 comprises 15 residues. Germline V lookup: CDR1 LGHNA, CDR2 YSLEER. The sample is drawn from a study of blood T cell repertoires in COVID-19. The sequence was obtained from a human donor in a cohort sampled during active COVID-19. The chain is built from TRBV4-3 and TRBJ1-3; D gene ambiguous. The specimen sequenced was peripheral blood. The CDR3 loop reads CASSYEAASGNTIYF. The DNA for the CDR3 is TGCGCCAGCAGCTACGAGGCAGCCTCTGGAAACACCATATATTTT.